This T cell receptor (beta chain) emerged from a study of Tregs in tolerant kidney transplant recipients. From germline, CDR1 is SEHNR and CDR2 FQNEAQ (reference sequence). The CDR3 is 13 amino acids. V trimming: 3 bases; J trimming: 7 bases; junction bases outside the gene matches: 5. The repertoire was sequenced with immunoSEQ multiplex PCR; TCRdb's copy has only in-frame clones and lacks some. Among approximately 260,000 clones listed, roughly 84% were seen once. Study outcomes and limitations: Tregs expanded with activated donor B cells seemed most donor-specific. Biological reproducibility was not directly addressed, but technical replication error appeared minimal.

In the case of this clone: Its antigen is still unknown.

Unstimulated regulatory T cells (CD4+CD25+CD127-), CD4+CD25- non-regulatory cells, CD4 and CD8 cells were FACS-sorted from thawed PBMCs. The V and J genes are TRBV7-9 and TRBJ1-2, with TRBD1 matching over 7 bases. Sequenced sample: CD4+ T cells from blood. This receptor was identified in a human donor in good health. CDR3 sequence (DNA): TGTGCCAGCAGCTTCGACAGGGAAGGTGGCTACACCTTC. The encoded protein is CASSFDREGGYTF.